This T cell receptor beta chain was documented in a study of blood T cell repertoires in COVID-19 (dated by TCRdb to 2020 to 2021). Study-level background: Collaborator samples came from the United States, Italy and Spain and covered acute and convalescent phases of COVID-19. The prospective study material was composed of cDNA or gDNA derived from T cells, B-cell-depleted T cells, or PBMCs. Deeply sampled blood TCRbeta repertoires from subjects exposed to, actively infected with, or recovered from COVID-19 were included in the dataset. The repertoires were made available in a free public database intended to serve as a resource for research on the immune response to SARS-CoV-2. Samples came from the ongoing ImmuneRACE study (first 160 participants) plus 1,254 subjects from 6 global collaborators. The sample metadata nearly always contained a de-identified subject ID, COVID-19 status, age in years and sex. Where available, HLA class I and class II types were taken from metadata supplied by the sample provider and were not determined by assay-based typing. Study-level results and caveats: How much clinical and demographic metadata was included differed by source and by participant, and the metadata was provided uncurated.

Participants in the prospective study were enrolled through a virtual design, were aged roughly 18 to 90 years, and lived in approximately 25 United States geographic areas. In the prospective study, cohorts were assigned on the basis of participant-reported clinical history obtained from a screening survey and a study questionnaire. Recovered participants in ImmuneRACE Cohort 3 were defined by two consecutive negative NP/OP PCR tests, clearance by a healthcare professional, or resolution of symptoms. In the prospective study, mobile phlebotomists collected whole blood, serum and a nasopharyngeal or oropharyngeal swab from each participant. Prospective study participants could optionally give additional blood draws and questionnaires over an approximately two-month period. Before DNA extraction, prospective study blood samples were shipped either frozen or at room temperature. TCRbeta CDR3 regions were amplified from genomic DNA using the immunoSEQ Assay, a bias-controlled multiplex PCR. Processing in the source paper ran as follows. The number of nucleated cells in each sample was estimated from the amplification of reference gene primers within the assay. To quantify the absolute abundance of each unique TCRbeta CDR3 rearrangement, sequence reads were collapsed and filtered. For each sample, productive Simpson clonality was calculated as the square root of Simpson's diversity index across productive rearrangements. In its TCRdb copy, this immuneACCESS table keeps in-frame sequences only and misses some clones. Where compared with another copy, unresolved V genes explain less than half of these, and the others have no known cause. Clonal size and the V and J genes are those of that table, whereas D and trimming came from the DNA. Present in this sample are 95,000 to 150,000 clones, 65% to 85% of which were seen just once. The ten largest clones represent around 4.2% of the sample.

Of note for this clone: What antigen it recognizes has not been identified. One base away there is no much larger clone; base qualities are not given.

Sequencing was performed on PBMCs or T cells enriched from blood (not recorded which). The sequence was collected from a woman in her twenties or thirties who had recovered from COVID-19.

This receptor has the CDR3 CASSQGGKSYEQYF. The bases are TGTGCCAGCAGCCAAGGAGGAAAGTCCTACGAGCAGTACTTC. This receptor chain uses TRBV3-1 (or the pseudogene TRBV3-2) and TRBJ2-7; no confident D gene assignment can be made. Trimming costs V 1 base and J 1 base, and their ends lie 8 bases apart. As encoded in the germline V gene (reference sequence), CDR1 is LGHDT while CDR2 is YNNKEL. From its cysteine to its phenylalanine, the CDR3 spans 14 amino acids. Only the CDR3 part of the read is kept: 42 bases, read in frame from the first base.